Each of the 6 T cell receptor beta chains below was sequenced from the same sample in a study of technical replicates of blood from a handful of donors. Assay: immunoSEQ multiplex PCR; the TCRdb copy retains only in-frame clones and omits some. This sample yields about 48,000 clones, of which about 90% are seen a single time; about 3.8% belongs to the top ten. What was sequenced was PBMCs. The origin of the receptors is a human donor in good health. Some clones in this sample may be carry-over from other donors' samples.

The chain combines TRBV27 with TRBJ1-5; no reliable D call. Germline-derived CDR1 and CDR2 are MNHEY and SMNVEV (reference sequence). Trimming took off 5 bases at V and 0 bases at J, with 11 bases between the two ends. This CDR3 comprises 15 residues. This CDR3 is CASSATIYSNQPQHF. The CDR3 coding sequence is TGTGCCAGCAGTGCAACAATATATAGCAATCAGCCCCAGCATTTT.

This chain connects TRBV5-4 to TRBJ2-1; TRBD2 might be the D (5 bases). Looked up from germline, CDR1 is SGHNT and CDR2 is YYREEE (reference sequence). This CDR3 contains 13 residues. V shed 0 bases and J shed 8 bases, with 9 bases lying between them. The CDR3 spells CASSLVGSDEQFF. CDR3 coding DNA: TGTGCCAGCAGCTTGGTCGGTAGCGATGAGCAGTTCTTC.

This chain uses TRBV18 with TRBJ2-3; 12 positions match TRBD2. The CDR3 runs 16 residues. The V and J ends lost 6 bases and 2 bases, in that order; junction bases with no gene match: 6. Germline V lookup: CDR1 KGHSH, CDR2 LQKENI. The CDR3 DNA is TGTGCCAGCTCTCAAGGACTAGCGGGGACCACAGATACGCAGTATTTT. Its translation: CASSQGLAGTTDTQYF.

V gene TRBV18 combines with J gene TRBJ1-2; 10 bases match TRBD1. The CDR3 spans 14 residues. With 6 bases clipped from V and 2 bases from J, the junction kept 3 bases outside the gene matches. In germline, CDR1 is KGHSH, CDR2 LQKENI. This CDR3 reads CASSPGQGNYGYTF. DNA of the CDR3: TGTGCCAGCTCCCCGGGACAGGGGAACTATGGCTACACCTTC.

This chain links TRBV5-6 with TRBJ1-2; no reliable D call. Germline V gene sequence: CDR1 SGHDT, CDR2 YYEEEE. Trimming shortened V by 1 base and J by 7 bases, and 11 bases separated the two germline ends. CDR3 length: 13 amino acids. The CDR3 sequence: CASSLRQAFGYTF. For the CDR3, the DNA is TGTGCCAGCAGCTTGCGTCAGGCATTTGGCTACACCTTC.

The CDR3 protein is CASSPPGGRDTGYTF. The CDR3 DNA reads as TGTGCCAGCAGCCCCCCCGGCGGACGGGACACAGGCTACACCTTC. The V gene is TRBV7-2, the J gene TRBJ1-2; possibly TRBD1 for D (6 bases). Trimming cost V 5 bases and J 8 bases, with 21 bases left between them. Germline CDR1 and CDR2: SGHTA and FQGNSA. The CDR3 covers 15 residues.